One and the same sample provided the 7 T cell receptor beta chains below, sequenced in a study of blood T cells in healthy people across ages. A sample-barcoded 5' primer and a J-beta primer mix were used in a second PCR of roughly 6 to 11 cycles. TCRdb re-derived calls from the 5' RACE reads in MiXCR, one entry per CDR3 protein. The repertoire holds hundreds of thousands of distinct CDR3 sequences, with about 20% as singletons. The sequenced material came from blood. These TCRs come from a man between 65 and 85 years old in good health.

This clonotype was seen at least ten times. V is TRBV25-1 and J is TRBJ2-7; perhaps D is TRBD1 or TRBD2 (5 bases each). This CDR3 is 15 amino acids long. Deletions cut 5 bases from V and 2 bases from J, with 16 bases between. Germline V lookup: CDR1 MGHDK, CDR2 SYGVNS. CDR3 DNA: TGTGCCAGCAGTCGCTCCGGGACGGCCACCTACGAGCAGTACTTC. Amino acids: CASSRSGTATYEQYF.

This rearrangement joins TRBV28 to TRBJ1-4; D unresolved. V was trimmed by 6 bases and J by 8 bases, leaving 13 bases between them. Germline loops: CDR1 MDHEN, CDR2 SYDVKM. CDR3 length equals 13 residues. The CDR3 is CASRSRTGEKLFF. The CDR3 DNA reads as TGTGCCAGCAGATCCCGGACGGGGGAAAAACTGTTTTTT. The full variable domain, its missing parts supplied by reference TRBV28 and TRBJ1-4, is DVKVTQSSRYLVKRTGEKVFLECVQDMDHENMFWYRQDPGLGLRLIYFSYDVKMKEKGDIPEGYSVSREKKERFSLILESASTNQTSMYLCASRSRTGEKLFFGSGTQLSVL.

The DNA for the CDR3 is TGTGCCAGCACCGAGGACAGTAACTATGGCTACACCTTC. Its protein is CASTEDSNYGYTF. The V gene is TRBV6-5, the J gene TRBJ1-2; a possible D gene is TRBD1 (6 bases). This CDR3 has 13 amino acids. Trimming pared 7 bases from V and 1 base from J, leaving 10 bases between. Germline CDR1 and CDR2: MNHEY and SVGAGI.

This chain uses TRBV28 with TRBJ1-4; a weak D match, TRBD1 (5 bases). The V end was cut by 8 bases, the J end by 5 bases, with 9 bases between. CDR1 and CDR2 (germline): MDHEN, SYDVKM. There are 12 residues in the CDR3. This chain's CDR3 is CASGYRNEKLFF. The CDR3 DNA follows: TGTGCCAGCGGATACAGGAATGAAAAACTGTTTTTT.

This chain joins TRBV27 and TRBJ2-5; D gene ambiguous. In germline, CDR1 is MNHEY, CDR2 SMNVEV (reference sequence). Between the trimmed V and J ends, which lost 3 bases and 1 base, there was a span of 9 bases. This CDR3 has 14 amino acids. The CDR3 region is CASSFDGPQETQYF. The CDR3 bases are TGTGCCAGCAGTTTCGACGGTCCCCAAGAGACCCAGTACTTC.

The gene calls are TRBV6-5 and TRBJ2-7; no reliable D call. Germline V lookup: CDR1 MNHEY, CDR2 SVGAGI. There are 15 residues in the CDR3. Trimming removed 4 bases at V and 0 bases at J, with 13 bases between. The CDR3 protein is CASSSTRSRSYEQYV. The CDR3 DNA reads as TGTGCCAGCAGTTCGACACGCTCGCGCTCCTACGAGCAGTACGTC.

The chain employs TRBV6-2 or TRBV6-3 and TRBJ1-1; the D is unclear. Germline CDR1 reads MNHEY; CDR2 reads SVGEGT. V shed 2 bases and J shed 5 bases, with 15 bases lying between them. The CDR3 is 15 amino acids. CDR3 bases: TGTGCCAGCAGTTACCCCCGGGATCCGGGGACTGAAGCTTTCTTT. Translation: CASSYPRDPGTEAFF.